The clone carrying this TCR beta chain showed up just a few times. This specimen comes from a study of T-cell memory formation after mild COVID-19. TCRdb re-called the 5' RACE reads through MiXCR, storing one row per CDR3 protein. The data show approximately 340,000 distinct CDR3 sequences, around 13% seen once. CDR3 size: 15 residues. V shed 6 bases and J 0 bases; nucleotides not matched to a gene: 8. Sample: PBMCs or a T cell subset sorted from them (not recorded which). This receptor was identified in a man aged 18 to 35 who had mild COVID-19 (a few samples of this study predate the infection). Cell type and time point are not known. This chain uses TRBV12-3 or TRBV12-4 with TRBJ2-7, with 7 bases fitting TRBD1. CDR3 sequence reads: CASSRDSSSSYEQYF. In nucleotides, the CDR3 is TGTGCCAGCAGCCGGGACAGCTCGAGCTCCTACGAGCAGTACTTC.